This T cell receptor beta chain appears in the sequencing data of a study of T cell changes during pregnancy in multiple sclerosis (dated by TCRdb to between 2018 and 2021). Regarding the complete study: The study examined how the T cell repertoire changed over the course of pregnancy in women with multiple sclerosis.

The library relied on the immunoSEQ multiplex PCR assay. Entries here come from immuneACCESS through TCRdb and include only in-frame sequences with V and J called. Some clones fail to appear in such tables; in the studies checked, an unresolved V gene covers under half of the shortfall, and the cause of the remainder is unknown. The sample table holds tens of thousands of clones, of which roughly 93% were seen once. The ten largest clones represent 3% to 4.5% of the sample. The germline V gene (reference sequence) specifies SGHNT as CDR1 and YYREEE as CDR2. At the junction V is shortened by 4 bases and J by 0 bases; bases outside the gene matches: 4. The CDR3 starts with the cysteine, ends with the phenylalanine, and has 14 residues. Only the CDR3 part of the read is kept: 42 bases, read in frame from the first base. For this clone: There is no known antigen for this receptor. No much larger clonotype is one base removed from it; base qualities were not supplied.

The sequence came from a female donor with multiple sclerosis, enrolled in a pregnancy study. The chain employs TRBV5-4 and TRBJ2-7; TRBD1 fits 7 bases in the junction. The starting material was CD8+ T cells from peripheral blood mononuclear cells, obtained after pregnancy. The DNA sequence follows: TGTGCCAGCAGCCGCAGGGGGAGCTCCTACGAGCAGTACTTC. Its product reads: CASSRRGSSYEQYF.